This passage covers 10 T cell receptor beta chains from one sample sequenced in a study of cytomegalovirus exposure and HLA in healthy donors. The table came from immunoSEQ multiplex PCR; TCRdb's copy has only in-frame clones and leaves some out. The sample holds 100,000 to 150,000 clones, around nine tenths seen once. Sequenced input: PBMCs. All receptors derive from a man between 25 and 39 years old in good health and CMV-seronegative.

The V and J genes are TRBV7-3 and TRBJ2-1; D is perhaps TRBD2 (6 bases). Germline-derived CDR1 and CDR2 are SGHTA and FQGTGA. The V end lost 5 bases, the J end lost 0 bases, and 11 bases lay between the germline ends. The CDR3 is made up of 15 amino acids. The chain's CDR3 is CASSQAGSSYNEQFF. CDR3 DNA sequence: TGTGCCAGCAGCCAAGCGGGCAGCTCCTACAATGAGCAGTTCTTC.

The CDR3, as DNA: TGTGCCAGCAGCTTATTTTACGGGGAGGTCTACGAGCAGTACTTC. Residues: CASSLFYGEVYEQYF. V and J are TRBV7-9 and TRBJ2-7; D perhaps matches TRBD2 (6 bases). The CDR3 contains 15 residues. Germline CDR1 is SEHNR and CDR2 is FQNEAQ (reference sequence). Trimming took 2 bases from V and 3 from J, leaving 14 bases between them. Drawing the rest from reference TRBV7-9 and TRBJ2-7, the complete variable domain is DTGVSQNPRHKITKRGQNVTFRCDPISEHNRLYWYRQTLGQGPEFLTYFQNEAQLEKSRLLSDRFSAERPKGSFSTLEIQRTEQGDSAMYLCASSLFYGEVYEQYFGPGTRLTVT.

The chain joins TRBV5-1 to TRBJ1-2; TRBD1 is a possible D gene (5 bases). The V gene's germline CDR1 is SGHRS and CDR2 YFSETQ. This CDR3 spans 17 amino acids. V was pared by 0 bases and J by 7 bases, with 22 bases between. The CDR3 bases are TGCGCCAGCAGCTTGGAGACCCAGGGACTTCTACTGACTGGCTACACCTTC. Its protein product is CASSLETQGLLLTGYTF.

Of note for this clone: Compared with germline, one end of the junction differs, possibly owing to a read error. The J gene is TRBJ2-7, the V gene TRBV7-2; TRBD2 might be the D (6 bases). Germline V CDR1 and CDR2: SGHTA, FQGNSA. This CDR3 has 13 amino acids. CDR3 DNA sequence: TGTGCCAGCAGCTTCCGGGACTCCAACGAGCAGTACTTC. It codes for CASSFRDSNEQYF.

The chain recombines TRBV6-1 with TRBJ2-5; perhaps TRBD1 as D (6 bases). The CDR3 loop spans 14 amino acids. In germline, CDR1 is MNHNS, CDR2 SASEGT. The V end lost 5 bases, the J end lost 5 bases, and 15 bases lay between the germline ends. CDR3 region: CASSSQGLGETQYF. The CDR3 region has the DNA TGTGCCAGCAGTTCACAGGGCCTAGGGGAGACCCAGTACTTC.

The chain links TRBV2 to TRBJ2-1, with D tentatively TRBD2 (7 bases). The length of the CDR3 is 14 residues. V shed 7 bases and J shed 7 bases, with 17 bases lying between them. Germline CDR1 reads SNHLY; CDR2 reads FYNNEI. The CDR3 nucleotides read TGTGCCAGCACCGAGGGCGGGGGCCCGAATGAGCAGTTCTTC. Its protein product is CASTEGGGPNEQFF. The full variable domain, rest sourced from reference TRBV2 and TRBJ2-1, is EPEVTQTPSHQVTQMGQEVILRCVPISNHLYFYWYRQILGQKVEFLVSFYNNEISEKSEIFDDQFSVERPDGSNFTLKIRSTKLEDSAMYFCASTEGGGPNEQFFGPGTRLTVL.

The chain joins TRBV10-1 to TRBJ2-1, with D tentatively TRBD1 (6 bases). Germline V lookup: CDR1 WNHNN, CDR2 SYGVQD (reference sequence). The CDR3 has 14 residues. The CDR3 sequence is CATTRNRALNEQFF. In DNA, the CDR3 is TGCGCTACCACAAGGAACAGGGCTCTTAATGAGCAGTTCTTC.

The chain has TRBV9 and TRBJ2-5; 9 nucleotides match TRBD2. Losses at the gene ends were 0 bases for V and 3 bases for J; bases not matched to a gene: 0. The CDR3 has 14 amino acids. Per the germline V gene, CDR1 is SGDLS and CDR2 is YYNGEE. CDR3 in amino acids: CASSVVAGEETQYF. DNA for the CDR3: TGTGCCAGCAGCGTAGTAGCGGGAGAAGAGACCCAGTACTTC.

The chain uses TRBV29-1 and TRBJ1-5, with D perhaps TRBD1 (5 bases). Per the germline V gene, CDR1 is SQVTM and CDR2 is ANQGSEA. The length of the CDR3 is 11 residues. The V gene lost 4 bases and the J gene lost 5 bases, with 6 bases spanning the gap. CDR3: CSVGGDQPQHF. CDR3 coding DNA: TGCAGCGTTGGGGGGGATCAGCCCCAGCATTTT.

The chain links TRBV19 to TRBJ1-5, with 9 bases that match TRBD1. The CDR3 length is 16 residues. Germline loops: CDR1 LNHDA, CDR2 SQIVND (reference sequence). Trimming removed 7 bases from V and 4 bases from J; junction bases left unmatched: 11. The CDR3 loop reads CASTPPGQGMNQPQHF. As DNA, the CDR3 is TGTGCCAGTACCCCTCCCGGACAGGGGATGAATCAGCCCCAGCATTTT. Based on the CDR3 plus reference TRBV19 and TRBJ1-5, the full variable domain is DGGITQSPKYLFRKEGQNVTLSCEQNLNHDAMYWYRQDPGQGLRLIYYSQIVNDFQKGDIAEGYSVSREKKESFPLTVTSAQKNPTAFYLCASTPPGQGMNQPQHFGDGTRLSIL.